This T cell receptor (beta chain) stems from a study of identical twins. Overall study findings and caveats: The study found that models underestimated out-of-frame TCR alpha sharing in monozygotic twins.

This CDR3 spans 15 amino acids. This clonotype has more than one count but fewer than ten. The target antigen is unknown. One entry per CDR3 protein results from TCRdb running MiXCR on the 5' RACE reads. The sample consists of 1.5 million to 2 million distinct CDR3 sequences, about 32% of them appearing once. This TCR was recovered from a newborn girl in good health. The chain recombines TRBV21-1 with TRBJ1-4; the table's D call, TRBD1, has no DNA check behind it. TRBV21-1 is labeled a pseudogene. Sequences were obtained from cord blood. The DNA for the CDR3 is TGTGCCAGCAGCGCCTTCCGGGACACAAATGAAAAACTGTTTTTT. The encoded protein is CASSAFRDTNEKLFF.